Following are 18 T cell receptor beta chains from one sample sequenced in a study of blood T cell repertoires in COVID-19. Profiled with immunoSEQ multiplex PCR; TCRdb holds only in-frame clones, not every one. The data show 75,000 or so clones, around four fifths seen once. Sequenced sample: peripheral blood. The receptors were sampled from an elderly woman with acute or convalescent COVID-19.

This clone came up a few times. This chain joins TRBV3-1 (or the pseudogene TRBV3-2) and TRBJ2-1, with 10 bases matching TRBD2. V dropped 2 bases and J dropped 8; count of bases not matched to a gene: 15. The CDR3 totals 18 residues. Per germline, CDR1 LGHDT and CDR2 YNNKEL (reference sequence). In DNA form, the CDR3 reads TGTGCCAGCAGCCAATACGGACTAGCGGAGTCCTGGGGCGATGAGCAGTTCTTC. It is translated as CASSQYGLAESWGDEQFF.

About this clone: The same CDR3 is also encoded by other DNA sequences in this sample. V is TRBV6-5 and J is TRBJ1-5; TRBD1 aligns across 9 bases. The V gene's germline CDR1 is MNHEY and CDR2 SVGAGI. With V trimmed by 0 bases and J by 6 bases, 3 bases remained unmatched. There are 15 residues in the CDR3. This CDR3 reads CASSYSGQGGQPQHF. The DNA of the CDR3 is TGTGCCAGCAGTTACTCGGGACAGGGAGGTCAGCCCCAGCATTTT.

The rearrangement joins TRBV9 to TRBJ2-2; D might be TRBD2 (5 bases). Germline values: CDR1 SGDLS, CDR2 YYNGEE. CDR3 length equals 13 residues. V dropped 6 bases and J dropped 3 bases, with 9 bases sitting between them. The DNA of the CDR3 is TGTGCCAGCACGGAGGACGACACCGGGGAGCTGTTTTTT. The encoded protein is CASTEDDTGELFF.

This clone was detected a few times. This chain uses TRBV2 with TRBJ1-5; 7 bases are a match to TRBD1. Germline CDR1 and CDR2: SNHLY and FYNNEI. The length of the CDR3 is 13 residues. Trimming took 7 bases from V and 2 from J; bases not matched to a gene: 2. The CDR3 protein is CASKGAGNQPQHF. Written as DNA, the CDR3 is TGTGCCAGCAAGGGGGCCGGCAATCAGCCCCAGCATTTT.

This clone was detected once. This chain links TRBV7-9 with TRBJ2-2; possible D gene TRBD2, 6 bases. V was cut by 0 bases and J by 6 bases, with 11 bases left in between. Germline V gene data show CDR1 as SEHNR and CDR2 as FQNEAQ (reference sequence). The CDR3 loop spans 15 amino acids. CDR3: CASSLARGVSGELFF. In DNA, the CDR3 is TGTGCCAGCAGCTTAGCGCGGGGCGTCTCCGGGGAGCTGTTTTTT.

This clone was seen once. The V gene is TRBV10-2, the J gene TRBJ2-2; tentative D call: TRBD1 (6 bases). Germline lookup yields CDR1 WSHSY and CDR2 SAAADI. The CDR3 spans 14 residues. The germline V and J ends were trimmed by 6 bases and 5 bases, with 13 bases remaining between them. As DNA, the CDR3 is TGCGCCAGCAGGGATGACAGGCGTACCGGGGAGCTGTTTTTT. Its protein product is CASRDDRRTGELFF.

The rearrangement joins TRBV18 to TRBJ1-5; 7 bases are shared with TRBD1. Germline V gives CDR1 KGHSH, CDR2 LQKENI. V lost 3 bases and J lost 3; bases outside the gene matches: 5. The CDR3 has 15 residues. The CDR3 region is CASSPPGTDNQPQHF. Here the CDR3 DNA reads TGTGCCAGCTCACCCCCAGGGACAGACAATCAGCCCCAGCATTTT.

The chain couples TRBV21-1 to TRBJ2-7; the table names TRBD1, a call not compared with the DNA. TRBV21-1 counts as a pseudogene. The CDR3 runs 15 residues. The CDR3, as DNA: TGTGCCAGCAGCAAAGGGGACAGCTTCTCCTACGAGCAGTACTTC. This encodes CASSKGDSFSYEQYF.

The V and J genes are TRBV19 and TRBJ1-2, with D uncertain. The CDR3 runs 13 residues. Germline CDR1 and CDR2: LNHDA and SQIVND (reference sequence). Between the trimmed V and J ends, which lost 3 bases and 4 bases, there was a span of 9 bases. The CDR3 region is CASSMRESYGYTF. Here the CDR3 DNA reads TGTGCCAGTAGTATGAGGGAGTCCTATGGCTACACCTTC.

The chain joins TRBV2 to TRBJ2-3; 8 nucleotides line up with TRBD2. This CDR3 is 15 amino acids long. From germline, CDR1 is SNHLY and CDR2 FYNNEI. V trimming: 6 bases; J trimming: 1 base; junction bases outside the gene matches: 6. Here the CDR3 DNA reads TGTGCCAGCAGGCCGTGGCGGGGGGGCACAGATACGCAGTATTTT. It is translated as CASRPWRGGTDTQYF.

The chain employs TRBV7-9 and TRBJ2-7; the D gene is possibly TRBD2 (5 bases). The CDR3 consists of 16 residues. V was cut by 8 bases and J by 0 bases, with 20 bases left in between. Germline lookup yields CDR1 SEHNR and CDR2 FQNEAQ (reference sequence). CDR3 bases: TGTGCCAGCGAAGGAACTAGGCGGGCGGTCTCCTACGAGCAGTACTTC. Protein product: CASEGTRRAVSYEQYF. Full variable domain (remainder filled in from reference TRBV7-9 and TRBJ2-7): DTGVSQNPRHKITKRGQNVTFRCDPISEHNRLYWYRQTLGQGPEFLTYFQNEAQLEKSRLLSDRFSAERPKGSFSTLEIQRTEQGDSAMYLCASEGTRRAVSYEQYFGPGTRLTVT.

About this clone itself: The junction departs from germline at one end; a sequencing error may be responsible. The chain uses TRBV10-1 and TRBJ2-7; D is unclear. CDR3 size: 11 residues. The germline V gene has CDR1 WNHNN and CDR2 SYGVQD (reference sequence). The chain's CDR3 is CASSASGEQYF. In DNA, the CDR3 is TGCGCCAGTAGTGCGTCCGGGGAGCAGTACTTC.

The chain recombines TRBV10-3 with TRBJ2-7, with TRBD2 matching 8 bases. Germline V gives CDR1 ENHRY, CDR2 SYGVKD. This CDR3 has 13 amino acids. Losses at the gene ends were 7 bases for V and 6 bases for J; bases not matched to a gene: 8. The CDR3 protein is CAIKAGVLGEQYF. CDR3 coding DNA: TGTGCCATCAAAGCGGGAGTCCTTGGCGAGCAGTACTTC.

The chain employs TRBV7-9 and TRBJ2-2; 7 nucleotides line up with TRBD2. The junction had 1 base not matched to a gene; V was cut back by 3 bases and J by 0 bases. The CDR3 consists of 15 residues. The germline CDR1 and CDR2 sequences are SEHNR and FQNEAQ (reference sequence). The CDR3 sequence is CASSFRGANTGELFF. The CDR3 DNA reads as TGTGCCAGCAGCTTTCGGGGGGCGAACACCGGGGAGCTGTTTTTT.

This clone is categorized as medium-sized. The rearrangement links TRBV6-6 to TRBJ2-5, with a possible D match to TRBD2 (5 bases). Trimming took off 2 bases at V and 4 bases at J, with 17 bases between the two ends. This CDR3 contains 16 residues. Germline CDR1 reads MNHNY; CDR2 reads SVGAGI (reference sequence). The CDR3, as DNA: TGTGCCAGCAGTTACCGGCGGGCGTACGTTTCAGAGACCCAGTACTTC. As protein: CASSYRRAYVSETQYF.

V and J are TRBV9 and TRBJ2-1, with D unresolved. Germline lookup yields CDR1 SGDLS and CDR2 YYNGEE. V was trimmed by 0 bases and J by 12 bases, leaving 19 bases between them. The CDR3 runs to 15 residues. The CDR3 DNA follows: TGTGCCAGCAGCGTAGATTCCCACCTGGTAGAAGTGCAGTTCTTC. This translates into CASSVDSHLVEVQFF.

This rearrangement joins TRBV6-5 to TRBJ2-6, with D unresolved. There are 15 residues in the CDR3. Germline assignment: CDR1 MNHEY and CDR2 SVGAGI. V lost 6 bases and J lost 0, with 9 bases in between. In nucleotides, the CDR3 is TGTGCCAGCAGGACACTTCCCTCTGGGGCCAACGTCCTGACTTTC. Protein product: CASRTLPSGANVLTF.

Written as DNA, the CDR3 is TGCGCCAGCAGTGTGGGCCAGGGGACCTCTGGAAACACCATATATTTT. Encoded protein: CASSVGQGTSGNTIYF. V and J are TRBV10-2 and TRBJ1-3; TRBD1 might be the D (6 bases). This CDR3 is built from 16 residues. V was shortened by 4 bases and J by 0 bases, with 13 bases between the two germline ends. Germline lookup yields CDR1 WSHSY and CDR2 SAAADI.